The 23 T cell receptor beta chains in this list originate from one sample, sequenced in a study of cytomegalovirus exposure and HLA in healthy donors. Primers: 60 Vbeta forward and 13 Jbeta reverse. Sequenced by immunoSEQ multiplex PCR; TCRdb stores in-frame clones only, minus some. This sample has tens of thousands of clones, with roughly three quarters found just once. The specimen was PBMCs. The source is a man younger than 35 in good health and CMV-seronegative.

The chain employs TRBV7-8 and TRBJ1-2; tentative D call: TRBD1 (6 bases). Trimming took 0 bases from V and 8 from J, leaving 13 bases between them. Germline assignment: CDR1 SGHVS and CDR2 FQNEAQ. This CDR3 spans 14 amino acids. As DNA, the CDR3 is TGTGCCAGCAGCTTAGCAGGGGGTAATAGGGGCTACACCTTC. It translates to CASSLAGGNRGYTF.

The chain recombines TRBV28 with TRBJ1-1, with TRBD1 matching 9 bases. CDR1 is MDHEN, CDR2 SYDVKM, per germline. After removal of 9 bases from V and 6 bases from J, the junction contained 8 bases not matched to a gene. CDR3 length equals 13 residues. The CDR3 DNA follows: TGTGCCAGTGGGACAGGGCTTGAATCTGAAGCTTTCTTT. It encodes CASGTGLESEAFF.

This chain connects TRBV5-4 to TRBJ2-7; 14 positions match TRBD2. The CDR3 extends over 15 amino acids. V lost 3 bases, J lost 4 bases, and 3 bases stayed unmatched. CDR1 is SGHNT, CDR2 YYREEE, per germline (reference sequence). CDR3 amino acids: CASSSGLAGEYEQYV. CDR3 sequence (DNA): TGTGCCAGCAGCTCGGGACTAGCGGGGGAGTACGAGCAGTACGTC.

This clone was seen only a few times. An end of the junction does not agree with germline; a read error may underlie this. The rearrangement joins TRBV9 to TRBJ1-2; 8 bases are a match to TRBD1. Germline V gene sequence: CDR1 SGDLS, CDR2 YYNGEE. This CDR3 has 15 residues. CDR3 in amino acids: CASSPPGGAKYGYTF. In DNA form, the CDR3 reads TGTGCCAGCAGCCCTCCAGGGGGCGCTAAGTATGGCTACACCTTC.

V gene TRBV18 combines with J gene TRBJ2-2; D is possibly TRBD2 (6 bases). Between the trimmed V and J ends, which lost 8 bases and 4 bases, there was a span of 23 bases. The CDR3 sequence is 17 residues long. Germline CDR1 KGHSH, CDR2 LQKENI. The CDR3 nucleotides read TGTGCCAGCCACCCCAGCGGCGCGGGGATAGGCACCGGGGAGCTGTTTTTT. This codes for CASHPSGAGIGTGELFF.

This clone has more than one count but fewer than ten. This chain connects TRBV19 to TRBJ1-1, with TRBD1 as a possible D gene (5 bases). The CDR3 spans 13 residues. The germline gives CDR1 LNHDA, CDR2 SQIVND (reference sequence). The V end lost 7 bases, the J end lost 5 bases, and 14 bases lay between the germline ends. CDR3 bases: TGTGCCAGTAAGGCGGGGCGTGGGACTGAAGCTTTCTTT. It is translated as CASKAGRGTEAFF.

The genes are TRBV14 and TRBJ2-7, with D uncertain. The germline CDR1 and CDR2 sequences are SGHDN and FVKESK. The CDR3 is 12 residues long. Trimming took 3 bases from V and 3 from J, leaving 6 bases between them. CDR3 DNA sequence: TGTGCCAGCAGCCAGCGGTTCTACGAGCAGTACTTC. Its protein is CASSQRFYEQYF. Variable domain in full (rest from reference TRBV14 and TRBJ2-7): EAGVTQFPSHSVIEKGQTVTLRCDPISGHDNLYWYRRVMGKEIKFLLHFVKESKQDESGMPNNRFLAERTGGTYSTLKVQPAELEDSGVYFCASSQRFYEQYFGPGTRLTVT.

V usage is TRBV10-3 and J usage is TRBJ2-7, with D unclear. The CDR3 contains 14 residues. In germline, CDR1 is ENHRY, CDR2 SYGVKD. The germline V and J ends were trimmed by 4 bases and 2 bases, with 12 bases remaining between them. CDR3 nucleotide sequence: TGTGCCATCAGTGTGCCTCAGAAAGCCTACGAGCAGTACTTC. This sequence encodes CAISVPQKAYEQYF.

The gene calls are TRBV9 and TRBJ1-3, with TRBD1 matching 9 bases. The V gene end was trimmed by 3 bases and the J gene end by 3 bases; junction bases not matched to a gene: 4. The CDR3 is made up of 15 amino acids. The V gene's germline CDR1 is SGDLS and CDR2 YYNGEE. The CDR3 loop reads CASSDDRGFGNTIYF. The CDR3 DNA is TGTGCCAGCAGCGATGACAGGGGGTTTGGAAACACCATATATTTT.

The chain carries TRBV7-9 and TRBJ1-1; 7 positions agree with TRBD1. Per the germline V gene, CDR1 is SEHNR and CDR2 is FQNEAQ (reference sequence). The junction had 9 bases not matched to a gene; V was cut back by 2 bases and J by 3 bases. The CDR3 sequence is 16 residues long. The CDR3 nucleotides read TGTGCCAGCAGCTTATTCGGTGAGGGGGCGGACACTGAAGCTTTCTTT. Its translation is CASSLFGEGADTEAFF.

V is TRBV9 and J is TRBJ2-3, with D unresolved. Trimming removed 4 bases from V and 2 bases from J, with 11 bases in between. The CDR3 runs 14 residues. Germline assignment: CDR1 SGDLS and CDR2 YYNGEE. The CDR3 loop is CASSPQSITDTQYF. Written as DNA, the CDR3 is TGTGCCAGCAGCCCTCAATCTATCACAGATACGCAGTATTTT.

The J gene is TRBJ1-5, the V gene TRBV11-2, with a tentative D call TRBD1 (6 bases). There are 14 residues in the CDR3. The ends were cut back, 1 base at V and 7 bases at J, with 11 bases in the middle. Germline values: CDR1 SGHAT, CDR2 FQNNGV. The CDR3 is CASSLVQGGQPQHF. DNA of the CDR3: TGTGCCAGCAGCTTAGTACAGGGTGGCCAGCCCCAGCATTTT.

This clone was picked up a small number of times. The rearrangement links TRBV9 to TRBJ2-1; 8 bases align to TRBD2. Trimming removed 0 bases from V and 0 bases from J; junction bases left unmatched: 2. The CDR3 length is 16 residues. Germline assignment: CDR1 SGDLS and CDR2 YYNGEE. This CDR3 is CASSVAGGLSYNEQFF. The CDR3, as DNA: TGTGCCAGCAGCGTAGCGGGGGGGCTCTCCTACAATGAGCAGTTCTTC. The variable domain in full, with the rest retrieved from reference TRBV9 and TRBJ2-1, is DSGVTQTPKHLITATGQRVTLRCSPRSGDLSVYWYQQSLDQGLQFLIQYYNGEERAKGNILERFSAQQFPDLHSELNLSSLELGDSALYFCASSVAGGLSYNEQFFGPGTRLTVL.

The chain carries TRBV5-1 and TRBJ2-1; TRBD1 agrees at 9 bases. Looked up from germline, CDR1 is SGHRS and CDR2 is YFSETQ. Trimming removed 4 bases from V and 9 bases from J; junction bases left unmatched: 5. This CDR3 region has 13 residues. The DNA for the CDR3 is TGCGCCAGCAGCATACAGGGGGCGGGTGAGCAGTTCTTC. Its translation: CASSIQGAGEQFF.

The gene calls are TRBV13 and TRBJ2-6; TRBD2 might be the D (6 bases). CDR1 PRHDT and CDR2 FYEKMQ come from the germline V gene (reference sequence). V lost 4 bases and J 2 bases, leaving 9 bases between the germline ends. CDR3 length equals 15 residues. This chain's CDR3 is CASSSPGAGANVLTF. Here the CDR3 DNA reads TGTGCCAGCAGCTCGCCGGGGGCTGGGGCCAACGTCCTGACTTTC.

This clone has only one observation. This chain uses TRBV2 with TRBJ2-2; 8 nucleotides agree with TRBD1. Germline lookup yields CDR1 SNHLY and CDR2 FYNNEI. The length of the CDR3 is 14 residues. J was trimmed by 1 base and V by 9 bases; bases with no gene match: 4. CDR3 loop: CARRGTGNTGELFF. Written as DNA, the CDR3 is TGTGCCAGACGGGGGACAGGGAACACCGGGGAGCTGTTTTTT.

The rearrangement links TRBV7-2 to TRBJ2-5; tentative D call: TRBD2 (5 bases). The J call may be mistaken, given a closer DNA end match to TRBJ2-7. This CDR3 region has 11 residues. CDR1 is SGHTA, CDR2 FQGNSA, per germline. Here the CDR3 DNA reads TGTGCCAGCGGACGGGAATACGAGCAGTACTTC. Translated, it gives CASGREYEQYF.

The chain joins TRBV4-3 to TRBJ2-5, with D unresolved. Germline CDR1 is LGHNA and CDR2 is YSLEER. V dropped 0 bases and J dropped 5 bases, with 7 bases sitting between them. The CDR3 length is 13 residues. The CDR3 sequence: CASSQDLRETQYF. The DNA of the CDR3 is TGCGCCAGCAGCCAAGATCTGCGGGAGACCCAGTACTTC.

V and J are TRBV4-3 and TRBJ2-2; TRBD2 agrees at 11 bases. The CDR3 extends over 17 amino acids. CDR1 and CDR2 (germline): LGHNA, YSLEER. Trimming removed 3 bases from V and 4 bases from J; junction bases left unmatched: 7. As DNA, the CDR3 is TGCGCCAGCAGCCAGTTAGCGGGGGGGCTGGGCACCGGGGAGCTGTTTTTT. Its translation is CASSQLAGGLGTGELFF.

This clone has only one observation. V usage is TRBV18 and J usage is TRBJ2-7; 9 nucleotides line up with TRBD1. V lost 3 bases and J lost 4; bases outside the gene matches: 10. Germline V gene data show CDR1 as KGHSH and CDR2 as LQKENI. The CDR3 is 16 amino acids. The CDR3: CASSPLTGGTEYEQYF. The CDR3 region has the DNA TGTGCCAGCTCACCCTTGACAGGGGGAACCGAATACGAGCAGTACTTC.

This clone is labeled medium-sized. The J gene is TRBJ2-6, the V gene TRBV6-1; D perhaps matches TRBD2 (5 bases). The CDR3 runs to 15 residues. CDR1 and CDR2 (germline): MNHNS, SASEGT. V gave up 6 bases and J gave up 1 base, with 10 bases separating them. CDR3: CASSGLSSGANVLTF. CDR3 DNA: TGTGCCAGCAGCGGACTTTCTTCTGGGGCCAACGTCCTGACTTTC.

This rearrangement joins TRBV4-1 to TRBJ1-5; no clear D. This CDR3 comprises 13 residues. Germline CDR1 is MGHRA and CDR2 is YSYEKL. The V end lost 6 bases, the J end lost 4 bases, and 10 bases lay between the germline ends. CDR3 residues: CASSEVPNQPQHF. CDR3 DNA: TGCGCCAGCAGTGAGGTACCAAATCAGCCCCAGCATTTT.

The CDR3 DNA reads TGTGCCAGCAATCCAGGGGGCCCGTACCAAGAGACCCAGTACTTC. Its translation: CASNPGGPYQETQYF. The V gene is TRBV7-9, the J gene TRBJ2-5; 8 bases are a match to TRBD1. Trimming at V came to 7 bases and at J to 0 bases, leaving 7 bases not matched to a gene. Looked up from germline, CDR1 is SEHNR and CDR2 is FQNEAQ (reference sequence). CDR3 length equals 15 residues.